Following are 19 T cell receptor beta chains from one sample sequenced in a study of blood T cell repertoires in COVID-19 (dated by TCRdb to the early 2020s). Library method: the immunoSEQ multiplex PCR assay. The table comes from immuneACCESS by way of TCRdb, which keeps in-frame sequences with V and J called. Part of the clones is missing from these tables; in studies checked, under half for an unresolved V gene and the rest for unknown reasons. For this sample the table gives some 54,000 clones, of which less than 90% were detected only once. Of the sample, about 2% is held by the ten largest clones. The sequencing sample was made of peripheral blood. All receptors derive from a woman aged 55-70 years with acute or convalescent COVID-19.

The gene calls are TRBV2 and TRBJ2-7, with TRBD1 matching 11 bases. The CDR3 spans 14 residues. V lost 7 bases and J lost 11; bases outside the gene matches: 13. The germline V gene has CDR1 SNHLY and CDR2 FYNNEI. The CDR3 region has the DNA TGTGCCAGCAAGGGCGGGACAGGGGGAATTTATGAGTACTTC. Translating gives CASKGGTGGIYEYF.

V usage is TRBV30 and J usage is TRBJ1-1; possibly TRBD1 for D (5 bases). Germline CDR1 reads GTSNPN; CDR2 reads SVGIG (reference sequence). V dropped 2 bases and J dropped 0 bases, with 19 bases sitting between them. The CDR3 extends over 17 amino acids. CDR3 DNA sequence: TGTGCCTGGAGTTCGACAGACCACCCTTCCATGAACACTGAAGCTTTCTTT. Amino acid sequence: CAWSSTDHPSMNTEAFF.

The J gene is TRBJ2-7, the V gene TRBV28; 8 positions agree with TRBD1. V was pared by 2 bases and J by 3 bases, with 3 bases of the junction left unmatched. The CDR3 loop spans 14 amino acids. The V gene's germline CDR1 is MDHEN and CDR2 SYDVKM. CDR3 residues: CASSLGTGNYEQYF. In DNA form, the CDR3 reads TGTGCCAGCAGTTTAGGGACAGGAAACTACGAGCAGTACTTC.

The rearrangement links TRBV6-5 to TRBJ2-7, with TRBD1 identical over 10 bases. V lost 6 bases, J lost 4 bases, and 6 bases stayed unmatched. Looked up from germline, CDR1 is MNHEY and CDR2 is SVGAGI. This CDR3 spans 14 amino acids. DNA of the CDR3: TGTGCCAGCAGATCCGACAGGGGGCGTTACGAGCAGTACTTC. This encodes CASRSDRGRYEQYF.

The genes are TRBV2 and TRBJ2-7, with D tentatively TRBD1 (7 bases). The V gene's germline CDR1 is SNHLY and CDR2 FYNNEI. This CDR3 region has 15 residues. V gave up 6 bases and J gave up 2 bases, with 17 bases separating them. DNA for the CDR3: TGTGCCAGCAGAACACTCTCAGGGGGGCCCTACGAGCAGTACTTC. Its translation: CASRTLSGGPYEQYF.

The V and J genes are TRBV2 and TRBJ1-6, with 8 positions matching TRBD1. The CDR3 is 17 amino acids. Germline lookup yields CDR1 SNHLY and CDR2 FYNNEI. J was trimmed by 0 bases and V by 8 bases; bases with no gene match: 9. The CDR3 DNA reads TGTGCCAGCGAGGACAGGGTTGCGAGCTCCTATAATTCACCCCTCCACTTT. It encodes CASEDRVASSYNSPLHF.

The chain recombines TRBV7-3 with TRBJ1-1; TRBD1 matches at 9 bases. Trimming took 3 bases from V and 5 from J; bases not matched to a gene: 4. Germline CDR1 SGHTA, CDR2 FQGTGA. This CDR3 comprises 14 residues. CDR3 nucleotides: TGTGCCAGCAGCTTCGGACAGGGGAGGACTGAAGCTTTCTTT. This translates into CASSFGQGRTEAFF.

The chain employs TRBV12-3 or TRBV12-4 and TRBJ1-3; D ambiguous. V gave up 3 bases and J gave up 2 bases, with 2 bases separating them. CDR3 length: 12 amino acids. The CDR3 DNA reads TGTGCCAGCAGTTTCGCTGGAAACACCATATATTTT. This translates into CASSFAGNTIYF.

This chain links TRBV18 with TRBJ1-2; D unresolved. The V gene lost 1 base and the J gene lost 4 bases, with 10 bases spanning the gap. Germline loops: CDR1 KGHSH, CDR2 LQKENI. This CDR3 has 14 amino acids. CDR3 amino acids: CASSPQESGYGYTF. CDR3 bases: TGTGCCAGCTCACCACAGGAATCGGGCTATGGCTACACCTTC.

The J gene is TRBJ2-1, the V gene TRBV30, with unresolved D. The germline V gene encodes CDR1 GTSNPN and CDR2 SVGIG (reference sequence). The length of the CDR3 is 16 residues. V lost 4 bases and J lost 0, with 16 bases in between. The chain's CDR3 is CAWNLKTAVSYNEQFF. CDR3 DNA: TGTGCCTGGAACCTCAAGACGGCGGTCTCCTACAATGAGCAGTTCTTC.

This sequence joins TRBV19 and TRBJ2-2; TRBD1 matches 7 bases. This CDR3 is 15 amino acids long. The V gene end was trimmed by 3 bases and the J gene end by 4 bases; junction bases not matched to a gene: 5. Germline CDR1 LNHDA, CDR2 SQIVND (reference sequence). The CDR3 reads CASSIRDSSTGELFF. In DNA, the CDR3 is TGTGCCAGTAGTATCCGGGACAGTTCCACCGGGGAGCTGTTTTTT.

The table lists this clone with a few counts. The rearrangement links TRBV3-1 (or the pseudogene TRBV3-2) to TRBJ2-1; 12 bases map to TRBD2. The CDR3 is 20 amino acids. Germline V gene data show CDR1 as LGHDT and CDR2 as YNNKEL (reference sequence). V dropped 0 bases and J dropped 5; count of bases not matched to a gene: 14. The CDR3 nucleotides read TGTGCCAGCAGCCAAGATCGAGCTAGCGGGAGGGCTAGGGGGGACAATGAGCAGTTCTTC. It translates to CASSQDRASGRARGDNEQFF.

V gene TRBV30 combines with J gene TRBJ1-1, with 8 bases matching TRBD1. CDR3 size: 14 residues. V gave up 2 bases and J gave up 6 bases; unmatched junction bases: 8. Germline CDR1 reads GTSNPN; CDR2 reads SVGIG (reference sequence). DNA for the CDR3: TGTGCCTGGAGTCCCTTGGACAGGGTGGCTGAAGCTTTCTTT. This translates into CAWSPLDRVAEAFF. The full variable domain, completed using reference TRBV30 and TRBJ1-1, is SQTIHQWPATLVQPVGSPLSLECTVEGTSNPNLYWYRQAAGRGLQLLFYSVGIGQISSEVPQNLSASRPQDRQFILSSKKLLLSDSGFYLCAWSPLDRVAEAFFGQGTRLTVV.

V usage is TRBV5-5 and J usage is TRBJ1-4; 7 bases map to TRBD1. Germline assignment: CDR1 SGHKS and CDR2 YYEKEE (reference sequence). The CDR3 is 16 amino acids. Trimming took 4 bases from V and 10 from J; bases not matched to a gene: 16. CDR3 residues: CASSQTAGQRHRKLFF. DNA of the CDR3: TGTGCCAGCAGCCAAACCGCGGGACAGCGCCATCGAAAACTGTTTTTT.

This chain links TRBV24-1 with TRBJ2-1, with D perhaps matching TRBD2 (5 bases). The CDR3 extends over 15 amino acids. Looked up from germline, CDR1 is KGHDR and CDR2 is SFDVKD. V lost 6 bases and J 0 bases, leaving 11 bases between the germline ends. CDR3 amino acids: CATSRSGGSYNEQFF. As DNA, the CDR3 is TGTGCCACCAGTCGAAGCGGAGGCTCCTACAATGAGCAGTTCTTC.

CDR3 sequence: CASSLLHGETQYF. DNA for the CDR3: TGTGCCAGCAGCTTGCTCCACGGAGAGACCCAGTACTTC. The chain joins TRBV5-6 to TRBJ2-5; D is uncertain. This CDR3 has 13 amino acids. Trimming cost V 1 base and J 4 bases, with 8 bases left between them. In germline, CDR1 is SGHDT, CDR2 YYEEEE.

This clone has a single count. The chain links TRBV2 to TRBJ1-4; 8 nucleotides line up with TRBD1. V shed 8 bases, J shed 7 bases, and the junction held 9 bases outside the gene matches. The CDR3 runs 14 residues. CDR1 and CDR2 from the germline V gene are SNHLY and FYNNEI. DNA of the CDR3: TGTGCCAGCGTACCAGGGGGCGCGCGTGAAAAACTGTTTTTT. Residues: CASVPGGAREKLFF.

This chain uses TRBV10-3 with TRBJ2-1, with 11 positions matching TRBD2. Unmatched junction bases numbered 5, after V lost 10 bases and J lost 0 bases. Germline V CDR1 and CDR2: ENHRY, SYGVKD. The CDR3 extends over 15 amino acids. The CDR3 loop reads CATGLAGGSYNEQFF. CDR3 bases: TGTGCCACTGGTCTAGCGGGAGGCTCCTACAATGAGCAGTTCTTC.

This clone was picked up a small number of times. The chain couples TRBV25-1 to TRBJ1-1; the D gene is possibly TRBD1 (6 bases). The CDR3 contains 14 residues. CDR1 and CDR2 (germline): MGHDK, SYGVNS. With 4 bases removed from V and 2 bases from J, the gap between germline ends came to 11 bases. The CDR3 DNA follows: TGTGCCAGCAGTGGCCCGACAGGAAACACTGAAGCTTTCTTT. Translation gives CASSGPTGNTEAFF.